This entry lists 9 T cell receptor beta chains sequenced from one sample in a study of cytomegalovirus exposure and HLA in healthy donors. The primer mix had 60 Vbeta and 13 Jbeta primers. The protocol was immunoSEQ multiplex PCR, while the TCRdb copy is restricted to in-frame clones and leaves out a portion. The data show around 240,000 clones, 82% seen once. The specimen was PBMCs. The receptor set was obtained from a woman aged 40 to 49 in good health and CMV-seropositive.

This chain connects TRBV7-9 to TRBJ1-2; 7 nucleotides line up with TRBD1. CDR3 length equals 16 residues. Unmatched junction bases numbered 17, after V lost 5 bases and J lost 8 bases. Germline CDR1 is SEHNR and CDR2 is FQNEAQ (reference sequence). The DNA of the CDR3 is TGTGCCAGCAGCCCGCCGGGTTTAGGGGGCGCGGGAGGCTACACCTTC. Its translation: CASSPPGLGGAGGYTF.

This clone has only one observation. This rearrangement joins TRBV2 to TRBJ1-2, with D perhaps TRBD1 (6 bases). This CDR3 has 15 amino acids. Per germline, CDR1 SNHLY and CDR2 FYNNEI. With 0 bases removed from V and 4 bases from J, the gap between germline ends came to 12 bases. The CDR3 sequence: CASSEAVTGVYGYTF. The CDR3 bases are TGTGCCAGCAGTGAAGCGGTGACAGGAGTCTATGGCTACACCTTC.

The chain uses TRBV6-5 and TRBJ2-7; possibly TRBD1 for D (6 bases). There are 12 residues in the CDR3. Germline V CDR1 and CDR2: MNHEY, SVGAGI. Trimming pared 6 bases from V and 6 bases from J, leaving 12 bases between. The CDR3: CASSRGPSEQYF. The CDR3 nucleotides read TGTGCCAGCAGCAGGGGTCCGAGCGAGCAGTACTTC.

The chain has TRBV19 and TRBJ2-3, with 7 bases matching TRBD2. V lost 10 bases and J lost 3; bases outside the gene matches: 7. The CDR3 runs to 13 residues. Germline assignment: CDR1 LNHDA and CDR2 SQIVND (reference sequence). Here the CDR3 reads CATEDSGTDTQYF. The CDR3 DNA sequence: TGTGCCACCGAGGATAGCGGGACAGATACGCAGTATTTT.

This clone was seen more than once but under ten times. The chain joins TRBV7-9 to TRBJ2-5, with D perhaps TRBD1 (5 bases). The germline V and J ends were trimmed by 10 bases and 5 bases, with 23 bases remaining between them. The CDR3 has 15 amino acids. Germline loops: CDR1 SEHNR, CDR2 FQNEAQ (reference sequence). The CDR3 loop is CATEDLQGKGETQYF. CDR3 coding DNA: TGTGCCACCGAGGACCTCCAGGGAAAGGGGGAGACCCAGTACTTC.

Worth noting for this clone: In the same sample, other DNA sequences code for this CDR3. The gene calls are TRBV5-1 and TRBJ2-3, with a weak D call TRBD1 (5 bases). Trimming pared 1 base from V and 5 bases from J, leaving 8 bases between. Germline loops: CDR1 SGHRS, CDR2 YFSETQ. The CDR3 totals 13 residues. The DNA for the CDR3 is TGCGCCAGCAGCTTGACAGGTAGAGATACGCAGTATTTT. Translation gives CASSLTGRDTQYF.

V is TRBV11-2 and J is TRBJ1-2, with D uncertain. Between the trimmed V and J ends, which lost 1 base and 7 bases, there was a span of 4 bases. Germline CDR1 and CDR2: SGHAT and FQNNGV. CDR3 length equals 11 residues. The CDR3 spells CASSLASGYTF. CDR3 bases: TGTGCCAGCAGCTTAGCTTCTGGCTACACCTTC.

CDR3 in amino acids: CASSFAGRNIQYF. The CDR3 region has the DNA TGTGCCAGCAGCTTTGCGGGGAGAAACATTCAGTACTTC. V and J are TRBV7-2 and TRBJ2-4; D may be TRBD2 (6 bases). From germline, CDR1 is SGHTA and CDR2 FQGNSA. The V end was cut by 3 bases, the J end by 6 bases, with 9 bases between. The CDR3 totals 13 residues.

The J gene is TRBJ2-5, the V gene TRBV10-2; 12 bases match TRBD1. V trimming: 3 bases; J trimming: 4 bases; junction bases outside the gene matches: 3. The germline gives CDR1 WSHSY, CDR2 SAAADI. The CDR3 sequence is 15 residues long. CDR3 protein: CASSDRDRGPETQYF. Written as DNA, the CDR3 is TGCGCCAGCAGTGACCGGGACAGGGGGCCAGAGACCCAGTACTTC.